The TCR beta chain under discussion was sequenced for a study of blood T cell repertoires in COVID-19. Trimming removed 1 base from V and 5 bases from J, with 14 bases in between. Per the germline V gene, CDR1 is LGHNA and CDR2 is YNFKEQ. The CDR3 is made up of 15 amino acids. The authors' processing: Reference gene primer amplification yielded estimated nucleated cell counts. Using immunoSEQ multiplex PCR, the repertoire was profiled, and TCRdb retains in-frame clones only, with some absent. The D gene and trimming were derived from the DNA, and the V and J assignments and clone size from that table. The sample yields roughly 260,000 clones, approximately 86% seen once.

The rearrangement uses TRBV4-2 and TRBJ1-1; D gene uncertain. This receptor was taken from a woman in her 30s with acute COVID-19. The sample was PBMCs or T cells enriched from blood (not recorded which). The CDR3: CASSQVITEKTEAFF. CDR3 bases: TGTGCCAGCAGCCAAGTCATCACGGAGAAAACTGAAGCTTTCTTT.